This T cell receptor (beta chain) was recorded in a study of cytotoxic CD8 clonotypes in ibrutinib-treated CLL (dated by TCRdb to the early 2020s). With respect to the entire study: The cohort had about a dozen relapsed/refractory and about 15 treatment-naive patients; 17 to 18 were IGHV unmutated. Partial responses were observed in approximately 24 patients and complete responses in 2; after a median follow-up of around 64 months, remission was maintained in 14 patients and progression was observed in approximately 12. Samples at response were collected after a median of about 12 months of treatment, with a range of about 6 to 40 months. Every remission and progressive disease sample was obtained while ibrutinib was still being received by the patients. Cryopreserved peripheral blood mononuclear cells were obtained before treatment, at response, and at either sustained remission or disease progression. Longitudinal samples were available for about 30% of the 86 trial participants. On average, each sample had 255,043 productive templates and 96,000 or so productive rearrangements. Findings and caveats that apply to the study as a whole: Public clonotypes were found to be uncommon and were observed to contract or remain stable during treatment; the increase in clonality was shown to reflect expansion of private clonotypes at ibrutinib response. Baseline clonality exceeded that of age-matched healthy donors and correlated strongly with circulating CD8+ T-cell counts. Clonality increased at ibrutinib response, stayed stable in sustained remission, and fell back toward baseline at progression. Sustained-remission and progressing patients did not have matched sampling times, and lymph node repertoires were not examined.

Including cysteine and phenylalanine, the CDR3 has 17 amino acids. Of all the DNA, just the CDR3 is kept, 51 bases in frame from base 1. Cut back by 3 bases and 0 bases, the V and J ends lie 17 bases apart. Taken from the germline V gene, the CDR1 and CDR2 loops are SGDLS and YYNGEE. On this clone itself: Its antigen target is currently unknown. Per-base quality was not reported, and no clone a single base away is much larger than it.

A MiSeq instrument was used for deep resolution sequencing, which targeted depths ranging from 1 in 1 million up to 1 in 200,000 T cells, with coverage averaging 10x for each clonotype. The immunoSEQ hsTCRB Kit was used to generate the TCR beta libraries. The study's processing was this. ImmunoSEQ Data Assistant and ImmunoSEQ Analyzer were used for data analysis, and V, D and J genes were assigned according to IMGT definitions. Clonality, with values ranging from 0 to 1, was calculated as one minus the normalized Shannon entropy of productive rearrangement frequencies. Only overrepresented clonotypes making up at least 0.05% of each patient's repertoire were included in the public clonotype analysis. Repertoires from about a dozen age-matched healthy donors in immuneACCESS were used as clonality controls. As stored in TCRdb, this immuneACCESS dataset retains in-frame rearrangements with V and J assigned. A fraction of the clones does not appear; measured against another copy, unresolved V genes explain less than half of the discrepancy, and the remainder lacks a known reason. That table supplies the V and J calls and clone size; D and trimming were determined from the DNA. This sample has 120,000 to 150,000 clones in its table, and roughly 80% of those were observed once. The leading ten clones occupy 25% to 35% of the sample.

The label giving this sample's time point can be read as: approximately eleven months on ibrutinib. For TCR beta library preparation, roughly 2 micrograms of genomic DNA were extracted from the cryopreserved PBMCs. Longitudinal blood samples from CLL patients on ibrutinib monotherapy were analyzed using high-throughput TCR beta sequencing. Patients were enrolled in a phase 2 open-label single-center ibrutinib monotherapy trial. Rearrangement joined TRBV9 to TRBJ2-3; the D gene is perhaps TRBD1 or TRBD2, as each covers 5 bases. This sequence was found in a human donor with chronic lymphocytic leukemia. Sequencing was performed on PBMCs, taken after 12 months of ibrutinib treatment. CDR3 loop: CASSARGGYTSTDTQYF. The sequenced DNA: TGTGCCAGCAGCGCCCGGGGCGGATATACTAGCACAGATACGCAGTATTTT.